Below, 2 T cell receptor beta chains from the same sample are listed, as sequenced in a study of cytomegalovirus exposure and HLA in healthy donors. TCRdb's copy holds only in-frame clones and misses some; the assay was immunoSEQ multiplex PCR. The top ten clones hold over 11% of a sample with approximately 220,000 clones, over 80% of them seen once. What was sequenced was PBMCs. The receptors come from a woman aged 25-40 years in good health and CMV-seropositive.

The chain links TRBV28 to TRBJ1-5, with D perhaps matching TRBD1 (5 bases). The CDR3 sequence is 12 residues long. Per the germline V gene, CDR1 is MDHEN and CDR2 is SYDVKM. V was shortened by 6 bases and J by 6 bases, with 9 bases between the two germline ends. The CDR3 protein is CASRLGPQPQHF. For the CDR3, the DNA is TGTGCCAGCAGATTGGGACCTCAGCCCCAGCATTTT. Full variable domain (missing parts from reference TRBV28 and TRBJ1-5): DVKVTQSSRYLVKRTGEKVFLECVQDMDHENMFWYRQDPGLGLRLIYFSYDVKMKEKGDIPEGYSVSREKKERFSLILESASTNQTSMYLCASRLGPQPQHFGDGTRLSIL.

The chain recombines TRBV10-1 with TRBJ2-1; TRBD1 matches 9 bases. Germline values: CDR1 WNHNN, CDR2 SYGVQD (reference sequence). Trimming removed 11 bases from V and 15 bases from J; junction bases left unmatched: 11. This CDR3 is built from 11 residues. The CDR3 reads CARRDRESRFF. The CDR3 bases are TGCGCCCGACGGGACAGGGAGAGCCGGTTCTTC.